Shown below are 27 T cell receptor beta chains from a single sample sequenced in a study of T cell responses to AZD1222 COVID-19 vaccine. TCRdb's table, derived via immunoSEQ multiplex PCR, lists solely in-frame clones and lacks some. The data hold 130,000 or so clones, with over 85% observed a single time. This specimen was peripheral blood, taken on day 0 of AZD1222 vaccination. These receptor sequences come from an adult in good health.

J is TRBJ1-2 and V is TRBV28; perhaps TRBD1 as D (5 bases). The CDR3 loop spans 13 amino acids. The germline V gene has CDR1 MDHEN and CDR2 SYDVKM. V was trimmed by 10 bases and J by 0 bases, leaving 12 bases between them. CDR3 sequence (DNA): TGTGCCACTCAGGGTCAAGCTAACTATGGCTACACCTTC. Translation gives CATQGQANYGYTF.

The chain is built from TRBV6-6 and TRBJ1-1, with 8 bases matching TRBD1. From germline, CDR1 is MNHNY and CDR2 SVGAGI (reference sequence). The CDR3 is 14 amino acids. Losses at the gene ends were 6 bases for V and 3 bases for J; bases not matched to a gene: 6. The CDR3 spells CASSPQGAYTEAFF. The CDR3 nucleotides read TGTGCCAGCAGCCCTCAGGGGGCTTACACTGAAGCTTTCTTT.

The chain uses TRBV6-2 or TRBV6-3 and TRBJ1-5, with D possibly being TRBD1 (6 bases). Germline V gene lookup returns CDR1 MNHEY and CDR2 SVGEGT. The CDR3 has 14 amino acids. The V gene lost 5 bases and the J gene lost 0 bases, with 8 bases spanning the gap. In DNA form, the CDR3 reads TGTGCCAGCAGTACAGGGAGTAGCAATCAGCCCCAGCATTTT. Amino acids: CASSTGSSNQPQHF.

The chain employs TRBV5-8 and TRBJ1-4, with D possibly being TRBD1 (5 bases). This CDR3 has 14 amino acids. V was cut by 5 bases and J by 4 bases, with 12 bases left in between. The germline gives CDR1 SGHTS, CDR2 YDEGEE. Written as DNA, the CDR3 is TGTGCCAGCAGTCGCCGACAGTATAATGAAAAACTGTTTTTT. It encodes CASSRRQYNEKLFF.

The V call is TRBV4-3, the J call TRBJ2-1; D gene unclear. Trimming took 0 bases from V and 2 from J, leaving 8 bases between them. CDR3 length: 15 residues. Germline lookup yields CDR1 LGHNA and CDR2 YSLEER. The CDR3 is CASSQDTATYNEQFF. CDR3 DNA sequence: TGCGCCAGCAGCCAAGACACGGCGACCTACAATGAGCAGTTCTTC.

The CDR3 bases are TGTGCCAGCAGTTACGGCGAAGCTTTCTTT. This codes for CASSYGEAFF. This chain links TRBV12-3 or TRBV12-4 with TRBJ1-1; D unclear. CDR3 length: 10 residues. V shed 4 bases and J shed 8 bases, with 5 bases lying between them.

The chain is built from TRBV30 and TRBJ1-1; D remains ambiguous. The CDR3 runs to 13 residues. V was pared by 7 bases and J by 0 bases, with 12 bases between. Per the germline V gene, CDR1 is GTSNPN and CDR2 is SVGIG (reference sequence). Here the CDR3 reads CASVVWMNTEAFF. The CDR3 bases are TGTGCCTCAGTTGTTTGGATGAACACTGAAGCTTTCTTT. Together with reference TRBV30 and TRBJ1-1, the CDR3 gives the full variable domain: SQTIHQWPATLVQPVGSPLSLECTVEGTSNPNLYWYRQAAGRGLQLLFYSVGIGQISSEVPQNLSASRPQDRQFILSSKKLLLSDSGFYLCASVVWMNTEAFFGQGTRLTVV.

The rearrangement joins TRBV11-2 to TRBJ2-1; a possible D gene is TRBD1 (6 bases). V was shortened by 1 base and J by 5 bases, with 9 bases between the two germline ends. CDR1 SGHAT and CDR2 FQNNGV come from the germline V gene. The CDR3 loop spans 14 amino acids. DNA of the CDR3: TGTGCCAGCAGCTTAGCAGGGGACAACAATGAGCAGTTCTTC. Protein product: CASSLAGDNNEQFF.

The chain carries TRBV5-1 and TRBJ1-2, with TRBD1 as a possible D gene (5 bases). The CDR3 has 13 amino acids. Germline loops: CDR1 SGHRS, CDR2 YFSETQ. Trimming removed 2 bases from V and 7 bases from J, with 12 bases in between. The CDR3 region is CASSFGAGAGYTF. As DNA, the CDR3 is TGCGCCAGCAGCTTCGGGGCAGGAGCTGGCTACACCTTC. Variable domain in full (rest from reference TRBV5-1 and TRBJ1-2): KAGVTQTPRYLIKTRGQQVTLSCSPISGHRSVSWYQQTPGQGLQFLFEYFSETQRNKGNFPGRFSGRQFSNSRSEMNVSTLELGDSALYLCASSFGAGAGYTFGSGTRLTVV.

The gene calls are TRBV21-1 and TRBJ2-1; the D call TRBD2 from the table was never checked on the DNA. TRBV21-1 is a pseudogene segment. The CDR3 has 18 residues. This CDR3 is CASSKARGRLAGYNEQFF. The CDR3 bases are TGTGCCAGCAGCAAAGCAAGAGGGCGACTAGCGGGTTACAATGAGCAGTTCTTC.

V and J are TRBV3-1 (or the pseudogene TRBV3-2) and TRBJ1-3; no clear D. The length of the CDR3 is 15 residues. Germline lookup yields CDR1 LGHDT and CDR2 YNNKEL (reference sequence). V lost 6 bases and J 2 bases, leaving 14 bases between the germline ends. CDR3 coding DNA: TGTGCCAGCAGTACAATCCCAGACACTGGAAACACCATATATTTT. Amino acids: CASSTIPDTGNTIYF.

This clone appeared once. The chain has TRBV6-1 and TRBJ2-2; TRBD1 aligns across 10 bases. V was pared by 0 bases and J by 0 bases, with 10 bases of the junction left unmatched. From germline, CDR1 is MNHNS and CDR2 SASEGT. There are 20 residues in the CDR3. The CDR3 here is CASSEALVTGGLSNTGELFF. Written as DNA, the CDR3 is TGTGCCAGCAGTGAAGCGCTCGTGACAGGGGGCCTGTCGAACACCGGGGAGCTGTTTTTT.

The V and J genes are TRBV9 and TRBJ2-1; 9 bases line up with TRBD2. J gave up 7 bases and V 0 bases, and 8 bases lay outside the gene matches. CDR1 is SGDLS and CDR2 is YYNGEE in the germline V gene. The CDR3 is 16 amino acids. CDR3 DNA: TGTGCCAGCAGCGTAGGGGCGATAGCGGGAGCGAATGAGCAGTTCTTC. It translates to CASSVGAIAGANEQFF.

This chain connects TRBV30 to TRBJ1-2; D might be TRBD1 (6 bases). This CDR3 comprises 13 residues. Germline CDR1 is GTSNPN and CDR2 is SVGIG (reference sequence). The V end lost 3 bases, the J end lost 6 bases, and 14 bases lay between the germline ends. The CDR3 region has the DNA TGTGCCTGGAGCGCCCACGGGGGGCATGGCTACACCTTC. This translates into CAWSAHGGHGYTF.

The chain couples TRBV6-5 to TRBJ2-2, with D possibly matching TRBD1 (5 bases). V lost 4 bases and J 7 bases, leaving 13 bases between the germline ends. Germline loops: CDR1 MNHEY, CDR2 SVGAGI. This CDR3 comprises 14 residues. CDR3 DNA sequence: TGTGCCAGCAGTTGGGCAGGGATGGACGGGGAGCTGTTTTTT. It yields the protein CASSWAGMDGELFF.

The V call is TRBV19, the J call TRBJ1-5, with 12 nucleotides matching TRBD1. The CDR3 is 15 residues long. V gave up 7 bases and J gave up 6 bases; unmatched junction bases: 7. Germline lookup yields CDR1 LNHDA and CDR2 SQIVND (reference sequence). The CDR3 DNA reads as TGTGCCAGTAAACCGGGACAGGGGGCCGGTCAGCCCCAGCATTTT. Its translation: CASKPGQGAGQPQHF.

V usage is TRBV3-1 (or the pseudogene TRBV3-2) and J usage is TRBJ2-7; D not resolved. V was shortened by 3 bases and J by 5 bases, with 8 bases between the two germline ends. The germline CDR1 and CDR2 sequences are LGHDT and YNNKEL (reference sequence). This CDR3 is built from 12 residues. CDR3 protein: CASSQLGNEQYF. Written as DNA, the CDR3 is TGTGCCAGCAGCCAGCTTGGGAACGAGCAGTACTTC.

This chain links TRBV5-4 with TRBJ1-2; a weak D match, TRBD1 (5 bases). V was pared by 2 bases and J by 2 bases, with 13 bases between. This CDR3 region has 15 residues. The germline CDR1 and CDR2 sequences are SGHNT and YYREEE (reference sequence). The CDR3 region has the DNA TGTGCCAGCAGCTTTGGGCGGGGGGGGAACTATGGCTACACCTTC. Its protein product is CASSFGRGGNYGYTF.

The gene calls are TRBV28 and TRBJ1-2; maybe TRBD1 (6 bases). The V and J ends lost 3 bases and 2 bases respectively, with 13 bases between them. CDR3 length: 15 residues. CDR1 and CDR2 (germline): MDHEN, SYDVKM. CDR3 sequence: CASSFTTGTNYGYTF. Written as DNA, the CDR3 is TGTGCCAGCAGTTTCACTACAGGGACCAACTATGGCTACACCTTC.

The rearrangement uses TRBV2 and TRBJ2-3; no definite D call. CDR3 length equals 12 residues. V was cut by 6 bases and J by 4 bases, with 8 bases left in between. Germline V gives CDR1 SNHLY, CDR2 FYNNEI. CDR3 sequence: CASSPPPDTQYF. Written as DNA, the CDR3 is TGTGCCAGCAGCCCGCCTCCAGATACGCAGTATTTT.

The CDR3 is CASSIGDRADQPQHF. The CDR3 DNA reads TGCGCCAGCAGCATAGGGGACAGGGCGGACCAGCCCCAGCATTTT. The rearrangement uses TRBV5-1 and TRBJ1-5, with 9 bases that match TRBD1. The length of the CDR3 is 15 residues. V dropped 4 bases and J dropped 7; count of bases not matched to a gene: 9. Germline V gives CDR1 SGHRS, CDR2 YFSETQ.

The V call is TRBV6-6, the J call TRBJ2-7; weak D call: TRBD2 (6 bases). From germline, CDR1 is MNHNY and CDR2 SVGAGI (reference sequence). This CDR3 contains 13 residues. Trimming took off 5 bases at V and 0 bases at J, with 8 bases between the two ends. CDR3 sequence reads: CASSAGFSYEQYF. The DNA for the CDR3 is TGTGCCAGCAGTGCGGGGTTCTCCTACGAGCAGTACTTC.

CDR3 sequence (DNA): TGTGCCAGTAGTATAAGTGATAGCAATCAGCCCCAGCATTTT. Its protein is CASSISDSNQPQHF. V usage is TRBV19 and J usage is TRBJ1-5, with D hard to call. The CDR3 is made up of 14 amino acids. V shed 2 bases and J shed 0 bases, with 5 bases lying between them. The germline V gene encodes CDR1 LNHDA and CDR2 SQIVND (reference sequence).

The chain combines TRBV7-2 with TRBJ2-2, with D possibly matching TRBD2 (5 bases). CDR3 size: 14 residues. The germline V and J ends were trimmed by 5 bases and 5 bases, with 12 bases remaining between them. CDR1 SGHTA and CDR2 FQGNSA come from the germline V gene. CDR3 DNA: TGTGCCAGCAGCCAGGACTGGCGAACCGGGGAGCTGTTTTTT. Translated: CASSQDWRTGELFF.

This clone appeared once. J is TRBJ2-3 and V is TRBV28, with D perhaps matching TRBD1 or TRBD2 (7 bases each). The CDR3 is 21 amino acids. CDR1 is MDHEN, CDR2 SYDVKM, per germline. V gave up 4 bases and J gave up 2 bases, with 31 bases separating them. CDR3 loop: CASSYGGVSGTAQQITDTQYF. In DNA, the CDR3 is TGTGCCAGCAGTTATGGGGGGGTCTCTGGGACAGCACAACAGATCACAGATACGCAGTATTTT.

The CDR3 spells CASSEGLADYEQYF. The CDR3 DNA follows: TGTGCCAGCAGCGAGGGACTAGCGGACTACGAGCAGTACTTC. The chain couples TRBV7-3 to TRBJ2-7, with TRBD2 matching 11 bases. The trim removed 5 bases at V and 3 bases at J, leaving 3 bases unmatched. The CDR3 sequence is 14 residues long. Germline V gene sequence: CDR1 SGHTA, CDR2 FQGTGA.

The J gene is TRBJ1-4, the V gene TRBV21-1. TRBV21-1 is tagged as a pseudogene. The CDR3 length is 16 residues. The CDR3 is CASSKVRGPIDEKLFF. The CDR3 coding sequence is TGTGCCAGCAGCAAAGTCCGCGGCCCTATAGATGAAAAACTGTTTTTT.